These 31 T cell receptor beta chains were all obtained from the same sample, sequenced in a study of CD8 T cells in Susac syndrome. Random hexamers were used to reverse transcribe about 0.5 to 1 ug of RNA. TCRdb reanalysed the immunoSEQ multiplex PCR reads using MiXCR and keeps one entry per CDR3 protein. This table has around 200,000 distinct CDR3 sequences, approximately 95% appearing once. Input material: CD4+ T cells from PBMCs. All receptors come from a human donor with multiple sclerosis.

The rearrangement links TRBV2 to TRBJ2-5; D call uncertain. The CDR3 has 13 amino acids. Trimming cost V 4 bases and J 1 base, with 7 bases left between them. The germline CDR1 and CDR2 sequences are SNHLY and FYNNEI. CDR3: CASSALIQETQYF. The CDR3 DNA sequence: TGTGCCAGCAGTGCCTTGATCCAAGAGACCCAGTACTTC.

The chain employs TRBV9 and TRBJ1-4; D remains unclear. The CDR3 contains 14 residues. The germline V gene encodes CDR1 SGDLS and CDR2 YYNGEE. V lost 2 bases and J 0 bases, leaving 5 bases between the germline ends. CDR3 residues: CASSVQPTNEKLFF. The CDR3 region has the DNA TGTGCCAGCAGCGTTCAGCCAACTAATGAAAAACTGTTTTTT.

The rearrangement joins TRBV7-2 to TRBJ2-5; no definite D call. The CDR3 runs 15 residues. CDR1 SGHTA and CDR2 FQGNSA come from the germline V gene. V lost 4 bases and J lost 1, with 13 bases in between. The CDR3 DNA reads TGTGCCAGCAGCTCCTCTGGCATCGCCCAAGAGACCCAGTACTTC. This sequence encodes CASSSSGIAQETQYF.

This chain links TRBV12-3 or TRBV12-4 with TRBJ2-2; D not resolved. The CDR3 consists of 14 residues. V was pared by 3 bases and J by 2 bases, with 7 bases between. The CDR3 sequence: CASSLRENTGELFF. CDR3 nucleotides: TGTGCCAGCAGTTTGCGAGAAAACACCGGGGAGCTGTTTTTT.

V is TRBV9 and J is TRBJ2-7; unclear D gene. Germline V gene lookup returns CDR1 SGDLS and CDR2 YYNGEE. This CDR3 has 16 amino acids. V was clipped by 4 bases and J by 2 bases, with 19 bases between them. The CDR3 region is CASSPQRFSVPYEQYV. The CDR3 nucleotides read TGTGCCAGCAGCCCTCAGAGGTTTTCCGTCCCCTACGAGCAGTACGTC.

This chain joins TRBV20-1 and TRBJ1-1; TRBD1 is a possible D gene (5 bases). Germline V gene lookup returns CDR1 DFQATT and CDR2 SNEGSKA (reference sequence). The CDR3 totals 13 residues. Trimming left V 6 bases short and J 0 bases short, with 11 bases between. This chain's CDR3 is CSADLGLNTEAFF. The DNA of the CDR3 is TGCAGTGCAGACTTGGGACTGAACACTGAAGCTTTCTTT.

In DNA, the CDR3 is TGTGCCAGCAGCCTCCGGCTTACCCAAGAGACCCAGTACTTC. Translated, it gives CASSLRLTQETQYF. This chain links TRBV3-1 with TRBJ2-5; D unresolved. The CDR3 contains 14 residues. V lost 4 bases to trimming and J lost 1 base, with 10 bases between them. Per the germline V gene, CDR1 is LGHDT and CDR2 is YNNKEL (reference sequence).

This clonotype was detected a few times. The chain combines TRBV9 with TRBJ1-2; D is undetermined. This CDR3 contains 13 residues. Between the trimmed V and J ends, which lost 0 bases and 5 bases, there was a span of 8 bases. Per the germline V gene, CDR1 is SGDLS and CDR2 is YYNGEE. Here the CDR3 reads CASSVEGGYGYTF. CDR3 in DNA: TGTGCCAGCAGCGTAGAGGGAGGGTATGGCTACACCTTC.

This clonotype was counted a single time. V gene TRBV18 combines with J gene TRBJ2-5, with D perhaps TRBD1 (5 bases). Trimming left V 6 bases short and J 2 bases short, with 22 bases between. Germline assignment: CDR1 KGHSH and CDR2 LQKENI. The CDR3 is 17 amino acids. The CDR3 sequence is CASSPRVQQGTQETQYF. For the CDR3, the DNA is TGTGCCAGCTCCCCTAGGGTCCAGCAGGGAACTCAAGAGACCCAGTACTTC.

This sequence joins TRBV20-1 and TRBJ2-7; tentatively, D is TRBD2 (7 bases). The CDR3 spans 12 residues. In germline, CDR1 is DFQATT, CDR2 SNEGSKA (reference sequence). The V gene lost 1 base and the J gene lost 6 bases, with 10 bases spanning the gap. CDR3 amino acids: CSARAGGGEQYF. The CDR3 DNA reads as TGCAGTGCTAGAGCGGGGGGCGGCGAGCAGTACTTC.

This clonotype is a singleton in its sample. V gene TRBV2 combines with J gene TRBJ2-5; TRBD2 might be the D (5 bases). This CDR3 comprises 14 residues. V lost 4 bases, J lost 6 bases, and 15 bases lay in between. Germline V gives CDR1 SNHLY, CDR2 FYNNEI. CDR3 amino acids: CASSGETAPKTQYF. CDR3 DNA: TGTGCCAGCAGTGGGGAGACGGCCCCGAAGACCCAGTACTTC.

This clonotype was seen a single time. The gene calls are TRBV6-6 and TRBJ2-3, with a tentative D call TRBD2 (5 bases). The CDR3 loop spans 15 amino acids. V was shortened by 4 bases and J by 6 bases, with 17 bases between the two germline ends. Germline CDR1 is MNHNY and CDR2 is SVGAGI (reference sequence). The CDR3, as DNA: TGTGCCAGCAGTTCCCCCCTTGGCGGGCCGGATACGCAGTATTTT. Amino acids: CASSSPLGGPDTQYF.

The V gene is TRBV27, the J gene TRBJ2-3, with 8 nucleotides matching TRBD2. There are 16 residues in the CDR3. V lost 7 bases and J lost 4; bases outside the gene matches: 13. Germline assignment: CDR1 MNHEY and CDR2 SMNVEV (reference sequence). CDR3 protein: CASKRTSRVEADTQYF. CDR3 coding DNA: TGTGCCAGCAAGAGGACTAGCCGGGTGGAGGCAGATACGCAGTATTTT.

The V and J genes are TRBV6-1 and TRBJ2-3; 7 nucleotides align to TRBD1. The CDR3 has 16 residues. Per germline, CDR1 MNHNS and CDR2 SASEGT. J gave up 2 bases and V 5 bases, and 10 bases lay outside the gene matches. The CDR3 DNA reads as TGTGCCAGCAGTCTAGAGACAGGGTTGGACACAGATACGCAGTATTTT. This encodes CASSLETGLDTDTQYF.

This chain connects TRBV7-3 to TRBJ2-2; D is unresolved. The V and J ends lost 2 bases and 0 bases respectively, with 10 bases between them. CDR3 length equals 16 residues. Germline CDR1 is SGHTA and CDR2 is FQGTGA. Here the CDR3 reads CASSLFPVTNTGELFF. The CDR3 nucleotides are TGTGCCAGCAGCTTATTTCCGGTTACGAACACCGGGGAGCTGTTTTTT.

The chain has TRBV30 and TRBJ1-5; possibly TRBD1 for D (5 bases). Germline V lookup: CDR1 GTSNPN, CDR2 SVGIG (reference sequence). The CDR3 has 13 amino acids. Trimming cost V 5 bases and J 2 bases, with 10 bases left between them. CDR3 coding DNA: TGTGCCTGGGGTCTAGGGGGCAATCAGCCCCAGCATTTT. Translation: CAWGLGGNQPQHF.

The chain employs TRBV30 and TRBJ2-1, with D maybe TRBD1 (6 bases). CDR3 length equals 12 residues. Trimming took 4 bases from V and 8 from J, leaving 12 bases between them. The germline V gene encodes CDR1 GTSNPN and CDR2 SVGIG (reference sequence). This CDR3 reads CAWKRDRHEQFF. CDR3 DNA: TGTGCCTGGAAAAGAGACAGGCATGAGCAGTTCTTC.

The V call is TRBV3-1, the J call TRBJ2-7; 11 bases match TRBD1. The CDR3 is 14 residues long. The germline gives CDR1 LGHDT, CDR2 YNNKEL (reference sequence). Unmatched junction bases numbered 5, after V lost 4 bases and J lost 6 bases. The CDR3 sequence: CASSLGQGAFEQYV. CDR3 DNA sequence: TGTGCCAGCAGCCTCGGACAGGGGGCTTTCGAGCAGTACGTC.

This chain links TRBV20-1 with TRBJ2-3; 14 bases match TRBD2. Germline CDR1 DFQATT, CDR2 SNEGSKA (reference sequence). The CDR3 consists of 16 residues. The V segment lost 5 bases and the J segment 0 bases; nucleotides outside the gene matches: 4. CDR3 loop: CSAGLAGGASTDTQYF. In nucleotides, the CDR3 is TGCAGTGCTGGACTAGCGGGGGGAGCAAGCACAGATACGCAGTATTTT.

In this sample, this clonotype turned up once. The CDR3 loop reads CASSPTRIRYEQYF. The CDR3 nucleotides are TGTGCCAGCAGTCCGACTAGGATCCGCTACGAGCAGTACTTC. This chain joins TRBV11-2 and TRBJ2-7, with D possibly being TRBD2 (6 bases). The CDR3 consists of 14 residues. V dropped 6 bases and J dropped 3 bases, with 15 bases sitting between them. Germline loops: CDR1 SGHAT, CDR2 FQNNGV.

The chain combines TRBV20-1 with TRBJ2-7; D gene unclear. This CDR3 comprises 9 residues. Trimming left V 6 bases short and J 5 bases short, with 5 bases between. Germline V gene lookup returns CDR1 DFQATT and CDR2 SNEGSKA (reference sequence). This chain's CDR3 is CSAINEQYF. The DNA of the CDR3 is TGCAGTGCCATTAACGAGCAGTACTTC.

With regard to this clonotype: An end of the junction does not agree with germline; a read error may underlie this. The CDR3 DNA reads TGCAGTGCAGCGGACAGGGTCAAGATCTTC. Translated: CSAADRVKIF. V usage is TRBV20-1 and J usage is TRBJ2-1, with 8 bases matching TRBD1. CDR1 is DFQATT and CDR2 is SNEGSKA in the germline V gene (reference sequence). The CDR3 loop spans 10 amino acids.

This chain uses TRBV20-1 with TRBJ1-1, with TRBD1 matching over 8 bases. V trimming: 4 bases; J trimming: 1 base; junction bases outside the gene matches: 2. The CDR3 has 13 residues. CDR1 and CDR2 from the germline V gene are DFQATT and SNEGSKA (reference sequence). This CDR3 reads CSATGGANTEAFF. CDR3 coding DNA: TGCAGTGCTACAGGGGGCGCGAACACTGAAGCTTTCTTT.

The rearrangement uses TRBV2 and TRBJ2-7; no reliable D call. Germline V gives CDR1 SNHLY, CDR2 FYNNEI. The CDR3 contains 13 residues. V lost 8 bases to trimming and J lost 7 bases, with 18 bases between them. The CDR3 region is CASGSVRLWEQYF. As DNA, the CDR3 is TGTGCCAGCGGTTCGGTCAGGCTATGGGAGCAGTACTTC.

The chain couples TRBV18 to TRBJ2-1; D uncertain. Looked up from germline, CDR1 is KGHSH and CDR2 is LQKENI. The CDR3 is 15 residues long. Trimming shortened V by 3 bases and J by 6 bases, and 15 bases separated the two germline ends. The CDR3 protein is CASSPRQSWGNEQFF. CDR3 sequence (DNA): TGTGCCAGCTCACCGCGGCAGTCCTGGGGCAATGAGCAGTTCTTC.

The V call is TRBV24-1, the J call TRBJ2-5, with TRBD2 matching over 8 bases. The J segment lost 0 bases and the V segment lost 3 bases, leaving 5 bases of the junction unmatched. Germline-derived CDR1 and CDR2 are KGHDR and SFDVKD. This CDR3 has 16 residues. CDR3: CATSDTTSGHQETQYF. In DNA form, the CDR3 reads TGTGCCACCAGTGATACCACTAGCGGACACCAAGAGACCCAGTACTTC.

This clonotype was seen a single time. This chain's CDR3 is CASTVIGAQETQYF. The CDR3 nucleotides read TGTGCCAGCACCGTGATAGGGGCACAAGAGACCCAGTACTTC. The chain combines TRBV3-1 with TRBJ2-5; D might be TRBD1 (5 bases). Trimming removed 7 bases from V and 2 bases from J, with 14 bases in between. From germline, CDR1 is LGHDT and CDR2 YNNKEL (reference sequence). CDR3 length: 14 amino acids.

V and J are TRBV7-2 and TRBJ2-1; 7 bases agree with TRBD1. Germline V gives CDR1 SGHTA, CDR2 FQGNSA. This CDR3 spans 14 amino acids. Losses at the gene ends were 10 bases for V and 4 bases for J; bases not matched to a gene: 10. The CDR3 region has the DNA TGTGCCACCTCAGACAGGGACCGATACAATGAGCAGTTCTTC. Its translation is CATSDRDRYNEQFF.

This chain joins TRBV30 and TRBJ1-5; D is ambiguous. CDR3 length: 13 residues. Germline loops: CDR1 GTSNPN, CDR2 SVGIG (reference sequence). Between the trimmed V and J ends, which lost 5 bases and 6 bases, there was a span of 14 bases. DNA of the CDR3: TGTGCCTGGGCCAACGGGCCCCGTCAGCCCCAGCATTTT. This sequence encodes CAWANGPRQPQHF.

The chain combines TRBV27 with TRBJ2-1; TRBD2 matches at 10 bases. J gave up 8 bases and V 6 bases, and 7 bases lay outside the gene matches. Germline loops: CDR1 MNHEY, CDR2 SMNVEV (reference sequence). The CDR3 sequence is 14 residues long. DNA of the CDR3: TGTGCCAGCAGGCTAGCGGGGGCTTGGGATGAGCAGTTCTTC. Its protein product is CASRLAGAWDEQFF.

The CDR3 DNA reads TGTGCCAGTAGACAGAGAGCACGTTTTAATAGCAATCAGCCCCAGCATTTT. Translating it yields CASRQRARFNSNQPQHF. The J gene is TRBJ1-5, the V gene TRBV19; D is ambiguous. The length of the CDR3 is 17 residues. The V end lost 6 bases, the J end lost 0 bases, and 18 bases lay between the germline ends. Germline loops: CDR1 LNHDA, CDR2 SQIVND (reference sequence).